A selection of T cell receptor beta chains follows, all from one sample in a study of human T cells and chemical hapten exposure. TCRdb used MiXCR to reprocess the RACE reads, holding one entry per CDR3 protein. The sample holds approximately 79,000 distinct CDR3 sequences, 10% seen once. Source: whole blood, taken in connection with sensitization to the hapten diphenylcyclopropenone (DPC). Receptors were obtained from a woman between 50 and 59 years old with alopecia areata. Some clones in this sample may be carry-over from other donors' samples. CDR3s include the opening cysteine and the closing phenylalanine or tryptophan. A D gene is named only where the DNA matches it firmly. Part of the rows lack a size; the others show once, few, many or a class for expanded clones.

J gene,V gene,CDR3 length,D gene,clone size,CDR3 protein,CDR3 DNA
TRBJ2-5,TRBV3-1,15,-,few,CASSQGPGSQETQYF,TGTGCCAGCAGCCAAGGCCCAGGGTCCCAAGAGACCCAGTACTTC
TRBJ2-7,TRBV7-9,12,-,-,CAGPAGTYEQYF,TGTGCCGGCCCCGCCGGGACCTACGAGCAGTACTTC
TRBJ2-2,TRBV2,16,-,few,CASSEAYTSWTGELFF,TGTGCCAGCAGTGAAGCCTACACGTCTTGGACCGGGGAGCTGTTTTTT
TRBJ2-7,TRBV29-1,13,-,-,CSVGARSSYEQYF,TGCAGCGTTGGAGCGAGAAGCTCCTACGAGCAGTACTTC
TRBJ1-3,TRBV12-5,13,-,-,CASGLPLQDTIYF,TGTGCTAGTGGTTTGCCCCTCCAGGACACCATATATTTT
TRBJ2-3,TRBV11-2,14,-,-,CASASTSPSDTQYF,TGTGCCAGCGCATCGACTAGTCCCTCAGATACGCAGTATTTT
TRBJ2-5,TRBV5-1,13,-,many,CASSLAGKETQYF,TGCGCCAGCAGCTTGGCAGGGAAAGAGACCCAGTACTTC
TRBJ1-1,TRBV6-6,14,-,-,CASGGSKSSTEAFF,TGTGCCAGCGGTGGTAGCAAAAGCAGCACTGAAGCTTTCTTT
TRBJ2-1,TRBV6-5,15,-,many,CASKVRREMRNEQFF,TGTGCCAGCAAAGTTCGCCGGGAAATGAGGAATGAGCAGTTCTTC
TRBJ1-4,TRBV7-8,15,-,few,CASSLVRIPNEKLFF,TGTGCCAGCAGCTTAGTCAGGATCCCTAATGAAAAACTGTTTTTT
TRBJ2-3,TRBV10-3,12,-,few,CAGGSGEYTQYF,TGTGCCGGAGGGAGCGGCGAATATACGCAGTATTTT
TRBJ1-6,TRBV28,14,-,few,CASSLHRINSPLHF,TGTGCCAGCAGTTTGCACAGGATTAATTCACCCCTCCACTTT
TRBJ2-3,TRBV28,16,TRBD2,many,CASSPLAGAVTDTQYF,TGTGCCAGCAGTCCTCTAGCGGGAGCGGTTACAGATACGCAGTATTTT
TRBJ2-7,TRBV6-5,16,-,-,CASRELSGDRSYEQYF,TGTGCCAGCAGGGAATTGTCGGGAGATAGGTCCTACGAGCAGTACTTC